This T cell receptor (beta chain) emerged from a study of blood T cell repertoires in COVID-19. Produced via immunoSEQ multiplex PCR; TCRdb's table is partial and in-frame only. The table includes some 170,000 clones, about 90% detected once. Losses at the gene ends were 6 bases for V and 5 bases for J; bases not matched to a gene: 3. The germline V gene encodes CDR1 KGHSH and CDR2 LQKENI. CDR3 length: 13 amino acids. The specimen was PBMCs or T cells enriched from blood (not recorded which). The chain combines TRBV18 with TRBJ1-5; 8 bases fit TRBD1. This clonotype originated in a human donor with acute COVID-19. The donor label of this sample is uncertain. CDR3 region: CASSRGQDQPQHF. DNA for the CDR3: TGTGCCAGCTCCAGGGGGCAAGATCAGCCCCAGCATTTT.